This T cell receptor (beta chain) derives from a study of spatial heterogeneity in lung cancer. Study at large: The average appearance count of each unique TCR and UMI combination in raw reads was more than 9.5. Findings and caveats of the study: Ubiquitous expanded tumor TCRs were observed in blood more at resection than follow-up.

Individual TCR cDNA molecules each bore their own unique molecular identifier. MiXCR was run by TCRdb on the 5' RACE reads, yielding one entry per CDR3 protein. The top ten clones hold just over 40% of a sample with around 89,000 distinct CDR3 sequences, less than 15% of them seen once. Trimming removed 0 bases from V and 6 bases from J, with 9 bases in between. The CDR3 consists of 14 residues. The germline CDR1 and CDR2 sequences are ENHRY and SYGVKD. Specified time point: sample taken at primary tumor resection. In each case, whole RNA from tumor, nontumor lung or frozen PBMC was sequenced unsorted. Around 70 TRACERx patients with early, untreated non-small cell lung cancer donated samples. This clonotype was counted only a few times. Antigen unknown.

This TCR came from a male donor with early-stage non-small cell lung cancer. The sequencing used PBMCs, collected at surgery. This chain links TRBV10-3 with TRBJ2-1; D call uncertain. The CDR3, as DNA: TGTGCCATCAGTGAGTCGCAGCTGGTCAATGAGCAGTTCTTC. This sequence encodes CAISESQLVNEQFF.